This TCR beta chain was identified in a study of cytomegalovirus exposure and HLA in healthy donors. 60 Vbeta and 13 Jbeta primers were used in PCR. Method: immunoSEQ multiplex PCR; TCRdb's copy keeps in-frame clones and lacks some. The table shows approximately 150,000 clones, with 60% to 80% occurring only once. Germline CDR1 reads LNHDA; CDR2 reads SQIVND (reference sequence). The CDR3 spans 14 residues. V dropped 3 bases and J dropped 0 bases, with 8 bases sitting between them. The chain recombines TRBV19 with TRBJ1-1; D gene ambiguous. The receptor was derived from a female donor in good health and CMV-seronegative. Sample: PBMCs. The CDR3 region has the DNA TGTGCCAGTAGTATGGCCCTTCTGAACACTGAAGCTTTCTTT. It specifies CASSMALLNTEAFF.